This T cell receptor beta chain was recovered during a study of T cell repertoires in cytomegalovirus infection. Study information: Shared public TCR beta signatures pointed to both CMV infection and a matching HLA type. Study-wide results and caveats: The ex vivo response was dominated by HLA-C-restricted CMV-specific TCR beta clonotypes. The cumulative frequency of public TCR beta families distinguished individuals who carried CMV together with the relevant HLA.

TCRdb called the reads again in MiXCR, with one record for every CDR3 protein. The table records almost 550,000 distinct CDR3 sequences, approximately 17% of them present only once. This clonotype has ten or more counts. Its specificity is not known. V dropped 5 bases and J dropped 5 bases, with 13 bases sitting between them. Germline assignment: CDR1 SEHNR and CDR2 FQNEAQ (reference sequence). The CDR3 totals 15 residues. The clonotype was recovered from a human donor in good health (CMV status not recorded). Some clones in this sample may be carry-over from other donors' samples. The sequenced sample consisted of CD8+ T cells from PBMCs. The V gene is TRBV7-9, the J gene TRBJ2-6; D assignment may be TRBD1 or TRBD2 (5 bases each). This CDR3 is CASSPAGTWANVLTF. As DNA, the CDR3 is TGTGCCAGCAGCCCCGCCGGGACCTGGGCCAACGTCCTGACTTTC.